These T cell receptor beta chains were read from a single sample in a study of blood T cells in healthy people across ages. TCRdb reprocessed the 5' RACE reads with MiXCR, giving one entry per CDR3 protein. Here the sample spans 1,500,000 or so distinct CDR3 sequences, about 45% being singletons. The sample was blood. The receptors come from a woman aged 18-35 years in good health. Each CDR3 is given with its conserved first and last residue. The order of the fields is V gene, J gene, clone size, D gene, CDR3 DNA, CDR3 protein. The D gene is left open where the match is weak. Clone size is given for some rows only: seen once, a few or many times, or a class if the clone is expanded.

>TRBV9|TRBJ2-1|.|.
TGTGCCAGCAGCGTAGATTTCTCCCTGAGTGATAAGCAGTTCTTC
CASSVDFSLSDKQFF
>TRBV20-1|TRBJ2-4|few|TRBD2
TGCAGTGCTAGAGATTCTAGCGGCCCCAAAAACATTCAGTACTTC
CSARDSSGPKNIQYF
>TRBV20-1|TRBJ2-1|few|TRBD2
TGCAGTGCTAGATCCCTAGCGGGGACATACAATGAGCAGTTCTTC
CSARSLAGTYNEQFF
>TRBV4-3|TRBJ2-3|few|TRBD2
TGCGCCAGCAGCCCGCGGGGGGCTGGAGATACGCAGTATTTT
CASSPRGAGDTQYF
>TRBV19|TRBJ2-1|.|TRBD1
TGTGCCAGTGTGGACAGGGGGCTCTATGAGCAGTTCTTC
CASVDRGLYEQFF
>TRBV5-6|TRBJ2-3|.|.
TGTGCCAGCAGCCGAGCCCCCAGCGTAAGCACAGATACGCAGTATTTT
CASSRAPSVSTDTQYF
>TRBV20-1|TRBJ2-1|.|.
TGCAGTGCTAGAGATCAAGTTGAGCAGTTCTTC
CSARDQVEQFF
>TRBV2|TRBJ1-2|.|.
TGTGCCAGCAGTGACAGGGACGTGGATGGCTACACCTTC
CASSDRDVDGYTF
>TRBV7-2|TRBJ2-3|few|.
TGTGCCAGCAGCTTAGTTCAGGGGCCCTCAGATACGCAGTATTTT
CASSLVQGPSDTQYF
>TRBV7-9|TRBJ2-3|few|.
TGTGCCAGCAGCGACGGTAGTGCAGGTGACACAGATACGCAGTATTTT
CASSDGSAGDTDTQYF
>TRBV29-1|TRBJ2-1|.|TRBD2
TGCAGCGTTGGGGCTATAGCGGGGGCAAGGGACAATGAGCAGTTCTTC
CSVGAIAGARDNEQFF
>TRBV12-3/TRBV12-4|TRBJ1-1|few|.
TGTGCCAGCAGTTTAAGCGCAGGTAGGACTGAAGCTTTCTTT
CASSLSAGRTEAFF
>TRBV5-1|TRBJ2-3|few|TRBD2
TGCGCCAGCAGCTTGTTGCCTAGCGGGGGTACAGATACGCAGTATTTT
CASSLLPSGGTDTQYF
>TRBV28|TRBJ2-7|.|TRBD1
TGTGCCAGCAGTACCCAGGACAGGGGGCCCTACGAGCAGTACTTC
CASSTQDRGPYEQYF
>TRBV5-5|TRBJ1-2|.|.
TGTGCCAGCAGCCCGGGGACGGATATGTATGGCTACACCTTC
CASSPGTDMYGYTF
>TRBV30|TRBJ2-3|.|.
TGTGCCTGGAGCTCGGGGGTCGGAGATACGCAGTATTTT
CAWSSGVGDTQYF
>TRBV4-1|TRBJ1-4|few|TRBD1
TGCGCCAGCAGCCAAGAGCGGCAGGGGGCAGGGGAAAAACTGTTTTTT
CASSQERQGAGEKLFF
>TRBV29-1|TRBJ2-7|.|TRBD2
TGCAGCGTTGAAGAGGGGGAGGGCCGGAACGAGCAGTACTTC
CSVEEGEGRNEQYF
>TRBV4-1|TRBJ2-3|once|.
TGCGCCAGCAGCCGGCACACAGATGCGCAGTATTTT
CASSRHTDAQYF
>TRBV7-9|TRBJ1-1|.|.
TGTGCCAGCAGCTTAGCGATAAGTGGGAACACTGAAGCTTTCTTT
CASSLAISGNTEAFF
>TRBV6-5|TRBJ1-6|.|.
TGTGCCAGCAGTTACTCGTGGGCTTCTCATAATTCACCCCCCCACTTT
CASSYSWASHNSPPHF
>TRBV4-3|TRBJ2-1|.|.
TGCGCCAGCAGCCAAGCAGGGCTGAGGAATGAGCAGTTCTTC
CASSQAGLRNEQFF
>TRBV18|TRBJ2-1|.|TRBD2
TGTGCCAGCAGACTAGCGGGCCACGACAATGAGCAGTTCTTC
CASRLAGHDNEQFF
>TRBV7-2|TRBJ1-2|.|TRBD1
TGTGCCAGCAGGTACAGGGGGCGCGGGGGCTACACCTTC
CASRYRGRGGYTF
>TRBV2|TRBJ2-1|few|.
TGTGCCAGCACCCCGAGGCCCGGTGTCATGAGCAATGAGCAGTTCTTC
CASTPRPGVMSNEQFF
>TRBV7-2|TRBJ1-5|.|TRBD1
TGTGCCAGCAGCCGGGACAGGACTAATCAGCCCCAGCATTTT
CASSRDRTNQPQHF
>TRBV7-9|TRBJ2-3|few|.
TGTGCCAGCAGTCCCCTGCGGGGCAGGGGCCATACGCAGTATTTT
CASSPLRGRGHTQYF
>TRBV6-5|TRBJ1-2|few|TRBD1
TGTGCCAGCAGAGAATCCGGGACAGGGAGCGATGGCTACACCTTC
CASRESGTGSDGYTF
>TRBV28|TRBJ2-6|.|TRBD1
TGTGCCAGCAGATCAGGGACAGCTGGGGCCAACGTCCTGACTTTC
CASRSGTAGANVLTF
>TRBV6-1|TRBJ2-7|few|.
TGTGCCAGCAGCGGGGTGGGAAGCTCCTACGAGCAGTACTTC
CASSGVGSSYEQYF
>TRBV24-1|TRBJ2-7|.|.
TGTGCCACCAGTGAAGGGGGGTCATTCTACGAGCAGTACTTC
CATSEGGSFYEQYF
>TRBV20-1|TRBJ1-3|.|TRBD1
TGCAGTGCTAGATCCGGGACAGAGATTTACCCTCCGATCTCTGGAAACACCATATATTTT
CSARSGTEIYPPISGNTIYF
>TRBV6-2/TRBV6-3|TRBJ2-1|few|.
TGTGCCAGCAGTTACCTTCTAAATGAGCAGTTCTTC
CASSYLLNEQFF
>TRBV29-1|TRBJ2-3|few|.
TGCAGCGTTGAAGCCGGTAGCCGTACGCAGTATTTT
CSVEAGSRTQYF
>TRBV4-3|TRBJ2-1|.|.
TGCGCCAGCAGCCAAGAACCGGGTCTCAGCGATGAGCAGTTCTTC
CASSQEPGLSDEQFF
>TRBV10-3|TRBJ1-1|.|.
TGTGCCATCAGCCCTAGAGGGAACACTGAAGCTTTCTTT
CAISPRGNTEAFF